The present TCR beta chain was sequenced within a study of CD8+ T cells in alopecia areata. Study observations and caveats: Patients shared TCRs less clearly than mice did, possibly for HLA-related reasons. In lesional scalp, particularly from alopecia totalis/universalis, clonality was higher than in normal scalp.

Extracted from the samples, RNA was reverse transcribed into cDNA to serve as the sequencing template. The data were produced by immunoSEQ multiplex PCR, yet TCRdb's version contains in-frame clones alone and is incomplete. The data hold about 170,000 clones, with 67% observed a single time. The investigators collected lesional scalp punch biopsies and peripheral blood from alopecia areata patients. Starting from PBMCs, sorting isolated CD4+ and CD8+ T cells. A single count supports this clone. Its specificity is not known. The germline V and J ends were trimmed by 0 bases and 6 bases, with 8 bases remaining between them. Germline values: CDR1 SGHDN, CDR2 FVKESK. The CDR3 extends over 14 amino acids.

The rearrangement links TRBV14 to TRBJ2-2; D remains unclear. The receptor's source is a human donor with alopecia areata. Sequencing used CD8+ T cells sorted from blood, obtained at week 0. CDR3 sequence (DNA): TGTGCCAGCAGCCAAGAGGTCAGCCCCGGGGAGCTGTTTTTT. This encodes CASSQEVSPGELFF. Looking up the rest from reference TRBV14 and TRBJ2-2 gives the full variable domain: EAGVTQFPSHSVIEKGQTVTLRCDPISGHDNLYWYRRVMGKEIKFLLHFVKESKQDESGMPNNRFLAERTGGTYSTLKVQPAELEDSGVYFCASSQEVSPGELFFGEGSRLTVL.